What follows are 11 T cell receptor beta chains derived from one specimen sequenced in a study of identical twins. TCRdb re-called the 5' RACE reads through MiXCR, storing one row per CDR3 protein. The sample shows around 480,000 distinct CDR3 sequences, 14% of them seen only once. The same sample was also used in a study of yellow fever vaccine responses in identical twins.

Sequenced input: CD4+ T cells sorted from blood. The receptors here all came from a woman between 18 and 30 years old in good health.

The chain links TRBV7-2 to TRBJ2-5; 10 bases are a match to TRBD1. V trimming: 0 bases; J trimming: 5 bases; junction bases outside the gene matches: 3. The CDR3 has 15 amino acids. Germline lookup yields CDR1 SGHTA and CDR2 FQGNSA. The CDR3 nucleotides are TGTGCCAGCAGCTTAGCTTTGGGACAGGGGGAGACCCAGTACTTC. Protein: CASSLALGQGETQYF.

This clonotype showed up just a few times. The chain is built from TRBV4-1 and TRBJ1-2; D gene unclear. The germline CDR1 and CDR2 sequences are MGHRA and YSYEKL. The CDR3 has 13 amino acids. V lost 1 base, J lost 6 bases, and 9 bases lay in between. The CDR3 DNA follows: TGCGCCAGCAGCCAAGGGCCTAGGGATGGCTACACCTTC. It translates to CASSQGPRDGYTF.

This clonotype was picked up a small number of times. The chain uses TRBV20-1 and TRBJ2-5, with D maybe TRBD2 (6 bases). The V end was cut by 2 bases, the J end by 3 bases, with 7 bases between. The V gene's germline CDR1 is DFQATT and CDR2 SNEGSKA (reference sequence). This CDR3 comprises 12 residues. The CDR3 is CSARSGEETQYF. CDR3 in DNA: TGCAGTGCTAGATCGGGGGAAGAGACCCAGTACTTC.

The chain uses TRBV21-1 and TRBJ2-7; TRBD1, the D gene given by the table, was not confirmed from the DNA. TRBV21-1 corresponds to a pseudogene. The CDR3 totals 15 residues. CDR3 sequence (DNA): TGTGCCAGCACCAATCAGGGGCTCGGCACCTACGAGCAGTACTTC. This translates into CASTNQGLGTYEQYF.

This clonotype turned up a few times. The chain uses TRBV6-1 and TRBJ2-7, with a weak D call TRBD1 (5 bases). CDR3 length: 15 amino acids. Germline loops: CDR1 MNHNS, CDR2 SASEGT. The V gene lost 5 bases and the J gene lost 3 bases, with 17 bases spanning the gap. CDR3 DNA sequence: TGTGCCAGCAGTCCAGTTGGGGCAGGGATCTACGAGCAGTACTTC. It yields the protein CASSPVGAGIYEQYF.

The V gene is TRBV6-1, the J gene TRBJ2-7; perhaps TRBD2 as D (6 bases). Trimming cost V 6 bases and J 0 bases, with 15 bases left between them. Per germline, CDR1 MNHNS and CDR2 SASEGT. This CDR3 spans 15 amino acids. The CDR3 is CASSLSGLSSYEQYF. The CDR3 DNA reads as TGTGCCAGCAGCCTAAGCGGGCTCAGCTCCTACGAGCAGTACTTC.

This clonotype appeared a few times. The chain carries TRBV5-1 and TRBJ2-2; 10 positions match TRBD2. Per germline, CDR1 SGHRS and CDR2 YFSETQ. The CDR3 contains 16 residues. V gave up 6 bases and J gave up 3 bases; unmatched junction bases: 8. The CDR3, as DNA: TGCGCCAGCAACAAGCGGGGGGGGCCTGACACCGGGGAGCTGTTTTTT. The encoded protein is CASNKRGGPDTGELFF.

The chain is built from TRBV7-3 and TRBJ2-1; the D gene is possibly TRBD2 (6 bases). Germline lookup yields CDR1 SGHTA and CDR2 FQGTGA. V was pared by 5 bases and J by 7 bases, with 15 bases between. This CDR3 has 14 amino acids. For the CDR3, the DNA is TGTGCCAGCAGCCCACCCCGGGGGAGAAATGAGCAGTTCTTC. Translated, it gives CASSPPRGRNEQFF.

V usage is TRBV24-1 and J usage is TRBJ2-1; 12 bases line up with TRBD2. Germline V gene lookup returns CDR1 KGHDR and CDR2 SFDVKD. The V gene end was trimmed by 5 bases and the J gene end by 10 bases; junction bases not matched to a gene: 8. The CDR3 consists of 15 residues. The DNA for the CDR3 is TGTGCCACCAGTGCGGCGACTAGCGGGAGTCAGGAGCAGTTCTTC. Amino acid sequence: CATSAATSGSQEQFF.

This rearrangement joins TRBV12-3 or TRBV12-4 to TRBJ1-5, with D maybe TRBD1 (5 bases). Trimming pared 8 bases from V and 4 bases from J, leaving 15 bases between. The CDR3 length is 14 residues. The CDR3 nucleotides read TGTGCCAGCGGGCTTGTGCAGGGAAATCAGCCCCAGCATTTT. It encodes CASGLVQGNQPQHF.

This clonotype was seen a handful of times. The chain uses TRBV5-1 and TRBJ2-5, with D possibly TRBD1 on 5 matching bases. Trimming shortened V by 6 bases and J by 5 bases, and 17 bases separated the two germline ends. The CDR3 is made up of 14 amino acids. The V gene's germline CDR1 is SGHRS and CDR2 YFSETQ. CDR3: CASTPTSTDETQYF. The CDR3 DNA sequence: TGCGCCAGCACCCCAACCTCGACAGATGAGACCCAGTACTTC. The entire variable domain, with the rest obtained from reference TRBV5-1 and TRBJ2-5, is as follows: KAGVTQTPRYLIKTRGQQVTLSCSPISGHRSVSWYQQTPGQGLQFLFEYFSETQRNKGNFPGRFSGRQFSNSRSEMNVSTLELGDSALYLCASTPTSTDETQYFGPGTRLLVL.